This T cell receptor (beta chain) was obtained from a study of OX40 agonist ivuxolimab in advanced cancers. Across the whole study: Patients treated during dose escalation were battling hepatocellular carcinoma, melanoma, renal cell or head and neck cancer. Study-level points and caveats: Certain nonresponders likewise exhibited a low normalized T-cell clonal expansion.

Deletions cut 2 bases from V and 0 bases from J, with 7 bases between. CDR1 is SGHTA, CDR2 FQGTGA, per germline. This CDR3 is 15 amino acids long. Using immunoSEQ multiplex PCR, the repertoire was profiled, and TCRdb retains in-frame clones only, with some absent. Among about 70,000 clones listed, around four fifths were seen once. Of note for this clone: As yet, its antigen is unknown.

V usage is TRBV7-3 and J usage is TRBJ2-2; unclear D gene. The clonotype originates from an adult with an advanced solid tumor such as melanoma, head and neck, liver or kidney cancer. Specimen: CD4+ or CD8+ T cells sorted from blood, collected in a trial of the OX40 agonist ivuxolimab. This CDR3 reads CASSLGPTNTGELFF. The CDR3, as DNA: TGTGCCAGCAGCTTAGGCCCAACGAACACCGGGGAGCTGTTTTTT.